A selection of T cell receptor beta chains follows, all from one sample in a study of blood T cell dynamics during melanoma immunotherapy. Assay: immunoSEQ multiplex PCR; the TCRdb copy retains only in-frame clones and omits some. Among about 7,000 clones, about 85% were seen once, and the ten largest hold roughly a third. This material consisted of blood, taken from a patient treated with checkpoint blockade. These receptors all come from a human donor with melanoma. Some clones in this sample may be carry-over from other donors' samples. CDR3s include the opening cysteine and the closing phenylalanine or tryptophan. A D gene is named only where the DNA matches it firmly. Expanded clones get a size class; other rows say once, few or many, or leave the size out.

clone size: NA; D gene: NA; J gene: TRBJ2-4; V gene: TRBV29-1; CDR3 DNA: TGCAGCGTTGAAGATCACAGGACAGCCAACATTCAGTACTTC; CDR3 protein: CSVEDHRTANIQYF
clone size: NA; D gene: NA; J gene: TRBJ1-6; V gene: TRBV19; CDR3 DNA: TGTGCCAGTAGTCAAAGAGGAACTAATTCACCCCTCCACTTT; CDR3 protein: CASSQRGTNSPLHF
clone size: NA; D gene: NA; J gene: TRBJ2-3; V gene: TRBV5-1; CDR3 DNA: TGCGCCAGCAGCTTGGAGGCGGAGGGCACAGATACGCAGTATTTT; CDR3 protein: CASSLEAEGTDTQYF
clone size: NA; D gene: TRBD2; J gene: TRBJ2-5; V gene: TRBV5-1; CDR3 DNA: TGCGCCAGCAGCTCGCAGACTAGCGGGGTACAAGAGACCCAGTACTTC; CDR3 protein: CASSSQTSGVQETQYF
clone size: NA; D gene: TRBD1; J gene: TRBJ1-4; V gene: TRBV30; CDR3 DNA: TGTGCCTGGAGTGACGACAGGGGGCCTACTAATGAAAAACTGTTTTTT; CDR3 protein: CAWSDDRGPTNEKLFF
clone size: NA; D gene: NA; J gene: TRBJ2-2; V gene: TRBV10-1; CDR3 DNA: TGCGCCAGCAGTGTTGCGAACACCGGGGAGCTGTTTTTT; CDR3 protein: CASSVANTGELFF
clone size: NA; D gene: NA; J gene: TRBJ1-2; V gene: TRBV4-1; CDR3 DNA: TGCGCCAGCAGCCAAGGTGTAGGAAGTAACAACTATGGCTACACCTTC; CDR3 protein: CASSQGVGSNNYGYTF
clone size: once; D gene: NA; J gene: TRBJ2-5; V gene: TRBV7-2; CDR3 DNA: TGTGCCAGCAGCTCGAGGTGGGAGACCCAGTACTTC; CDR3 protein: CASSSRWETQYF
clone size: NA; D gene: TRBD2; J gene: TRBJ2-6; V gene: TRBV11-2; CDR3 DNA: TGTGCCAGCAGCTTAGCGGCTAGCGGGGCTACTGGGGCCAACGTCCTGACTTTC; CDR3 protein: CASSLAASGATGANVLTF
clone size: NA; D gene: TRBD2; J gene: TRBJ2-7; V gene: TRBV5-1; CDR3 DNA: TGCGCCAGCAAAGCGGGGGGATACGAGCAGTACTTC; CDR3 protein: CASKAGGYEQYF
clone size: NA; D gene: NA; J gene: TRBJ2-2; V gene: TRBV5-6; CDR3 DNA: TGTGCCAGCAGCCCCAGACAGAACACCGGGGAGCTGTTTTTT; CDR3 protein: CASSPRQNTGELFF
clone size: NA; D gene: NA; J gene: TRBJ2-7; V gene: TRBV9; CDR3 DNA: TGTGCCAGCAGCTTAGGGGGAGGCCCCTACGAGCAGTACTTC; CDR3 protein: CASSLGGGPYEQYF
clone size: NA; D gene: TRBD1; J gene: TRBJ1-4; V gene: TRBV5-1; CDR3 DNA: TGCGCCAGCAGCCCGCAGGGGGCGGCTAATGAAAAACTGTTTTTT; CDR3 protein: CASSPQGAANEKLFF
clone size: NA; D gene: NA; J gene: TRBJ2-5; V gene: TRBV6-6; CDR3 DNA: TGTGCCCTCCGCGTCAGGGAAGGGACCCAGTACTTC; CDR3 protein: CALRVREGTQYF
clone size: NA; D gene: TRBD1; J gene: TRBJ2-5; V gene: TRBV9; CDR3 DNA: TGTGCCAGCAGCGTATTGGGGACAGGGGGCCAAGAGACCCAGTACTTC; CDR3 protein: CASSVLGTGGQETQYF
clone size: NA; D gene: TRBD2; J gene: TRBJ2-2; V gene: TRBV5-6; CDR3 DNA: TGTGCCAGCAGCTTCACTACCGGGACTAGTTCGTTCGGGGAGCTGTTTTTT; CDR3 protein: CASSFTTGTSSFGELFF
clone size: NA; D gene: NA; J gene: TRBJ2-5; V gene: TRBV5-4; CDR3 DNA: TGTGCCAGCAGTTCCCCGGAGCGGCAAGAGACCCAGTACTTC; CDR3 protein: CASSSPERQETQYF
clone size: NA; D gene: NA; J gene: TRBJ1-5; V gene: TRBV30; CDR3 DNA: TGTGCCTGGAGTCGGTCTGGGGGCAATCAGCCCCAGCATTTT; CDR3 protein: CAWSRSGGNQPQHF